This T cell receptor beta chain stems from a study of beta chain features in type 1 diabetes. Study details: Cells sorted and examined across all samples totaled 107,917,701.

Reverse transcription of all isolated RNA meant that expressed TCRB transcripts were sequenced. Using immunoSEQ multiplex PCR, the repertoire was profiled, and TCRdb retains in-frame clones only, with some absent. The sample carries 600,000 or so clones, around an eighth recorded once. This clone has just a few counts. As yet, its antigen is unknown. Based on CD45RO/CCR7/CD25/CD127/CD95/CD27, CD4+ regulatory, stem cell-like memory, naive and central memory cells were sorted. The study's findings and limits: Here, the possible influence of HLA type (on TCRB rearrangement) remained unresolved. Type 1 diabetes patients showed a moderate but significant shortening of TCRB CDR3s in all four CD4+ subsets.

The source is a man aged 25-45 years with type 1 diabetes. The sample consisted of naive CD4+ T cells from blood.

CDR3 DNA: TGCAGCACCCGTGGGGGTCAAGGTGAAAAACTGTTTTTT. It is translated as CSTRGGQGEKLFF. The chain recombines TRBV29-1 with TRBJ1-4, with a weak D call TRBD1 (5 bases). This CDR3 region has 13 residues. Trimming took off 8 bases at V and 7 bases at J, with 17 bases between the two ends. Germline V gene sequence: CDR1 SQVTM, CDR2 ANQGSEA.